The T cell receptor beta chain described here comes from a study of molecular identifiers for immune sequencing clone quantification. TCRdb recomputed calls from the PCR reads with MiXCR, one row per CDR3 protein. The sample records about 640,000 distinct CDR3 sequences, 15% to 20% being singletons. The CDR3 is 13 amino acids. Germline CDR1 is MGHDK and CDR2 is SYGVNS. Between the trimmed V and J ends, which lost 0 bases and 3 bases, there was a span of 6 bases. This TCR was recovered from a human donor in good health. Some libraries in this study had Jurkat cell RNA spiked in. The material sequenced was naive CD8+ T cells from blood, with Jurkat cell RNA spiked in. Indicated subset: FACS-sorted CD8+CD4-CCR7+CD45RA+ naive T cells. This chain uses TRBV25-1 with TRBJ2-7; D is undetermined. The CDR3 DNA sequence: TGTGCCAGCAGTGAATATAACAGCTACGAGCAGTACTTC. Protein sequence: CASSEYNSYEQYF.